This is a list of T cell receptor beta chains from one sample in a study of PD-L1 blockade in urothelial cancer. Assay used: immunoSEQ multiplex PCR; TCRdb lists only in-frame clones, some missing. Here the sample spans approximately 80,000 clones, roughly 87% being singletons. The sample in question was PBMCs, obtained around atezolizumab (anti-PD-L1) treatment. The receptors derive from a man between 70 and 80 years old with urothelial cancer. Both conserved end residues are part of each CDR3. The D gene is left open where the match is weak. For some rows the clone size is stated as once, few or many, or as a class when expanded; others skip it.

TRBV5-1	.	TRBD2	15	TRBJ2-3	CASSPSGGAGDTQYF	TGCGCCAGCAGTCCTAGCGGGGGGGCAGGAGATACGCAGTATTTT
TRBV10-3	.	TRBD1	16	TRBJ2-7	CAISASGTGSTYEQYF	TGTGCCATCAGTGCATCAGGGACAGGTAGTACCTACGAGCAGTACTTC
TRBV30	.	.	13	TRBJ1-3	CAWRSGTGNTIYF	TGTGCCTGGAGGTCAGGGACTGGAAACACCATATATTTT
TRBV25-1	few	TRBD1	14	TRBJ1-2	CASSAKTGDLGYTF	TGTGCCAGCAGTGCTAAGACAGGGGATCTCGGCTACACCTTC
TRBV11-2	.	.	15	TRBJ2-7	CASSLELDTSYEQYF	TGTGCCAGCAGCTTAGAACTAGACACCTCCTACGAGCAGTACTTC
TRBV25-1	.	.	14	TRBJ1-1	CASSAFQGNTEAFF	TGTGCCAGCAGCGCTTTCCAGGGGAACACTGAAGCTTTCTTT
TRBV4-3	.	TRBD1	15	TRBJ1-5	CASSQDRLSNQPQHF	TGCGCCAGCAGCCAGGACAGGTTGAGCAATCAGCCCCAGCATTTT
TRBV19	.	.	14	TRBJ2-3	CASTRDSTTDTQYF	TGTGCCAGTACAAGGGACTCCACCACAGATACGCAGTATTTT
TRBV23-1	.	TRBD2	21	TRBJ2-2	CASSQSGGTSGGLGNTGELFF	TGCGCCAGCAGTCAATCTGGGGGGACTAGCGGGGGCCTGGGGAACACCGGGGAGCTGTTTTTT
TRBV10-3	.	.	14	TRBJ2-7	CAITNSRAEDEQYF	TGTGCCATCACCAATTCCAGGGCGGAAGACGAGCAGTACTTC
TRBV7-2	few	TRBD2	14	TRBJ2-7	CASSLAREGYEQYF	TGTGCCAGCAGCTTAGCGAGGGAGGGGTACGAGCAGTACTTC
TRBV5-1	.	.	13	TRBJ1-1	CASSSGQNTEAFF	TGCGCCAGCAGCTCGGGACAGAACACTGAAGCTTTCTTT
TRBV2	once	.	14	TRBJ2-7	CASSVGGPTYEQYF	TGTGCCAGCAGTGTGGGCGGGCCAACCTACGAGCAGTACTTC
TRBV9	.	.	15	TRBJ2-2	CASSVAGQNTGELFF	TGTGCCAGCAGCGTAGCTGGACAGAACACCGGGGAGCTGTTTTTT
TRBV6-6	few	.	12	TRBJ2-1	CASSPGRNEQFF	TGTGCCAGCAGCCCCGGTCGCAATGAGCAGTTCTTC
TRBV7-9	.	.	13	TRBJ2-7	CASSRGGEGEQYF	TGTGCCAGCAGCAGGGGGGGAGAGGGCGAGCAGTACTTC
TRBV5-6	.	.	16	TRBJ2-3	CASSLGMLTSTDTQYF	TGTGCCAGCAGCTTGGGAATGCTGACTAGCACAGATACGCAGTATTTT
TRBV7-9	once	TRBD1	13	TRBJ1-2	CASSLDRGHGYTF	TGTGCCAGCAGCCTCGACAGGGGTCATGGCTACACCTTC
TRBV6-6	.	.	13	TRBJ1-1	CASSYSDEVEAFF	TGTGCCAGCAGTTACTCGGATGAGGTTGAAGCTTTCTTT
TRBV7-3	.	TRBD2	16	TRBJ2-7	CASRLWASGLYYEQYF	TGTGCCAGCAGGTTATGGGCTAGCGGACTGTACTACGAGCAGTACTTC
TRBV4-2	once	.	15	TRBJ1-5	CASSQDENPSMAQHF	TGTGCCAGCAGTCAAGATGAGAATCCCTCTATGGCCCAGCATTTT
TRBV7-8	.	.	16	TRBJ1-5	CASSYTRGDSNQPQHF	TGTGCCAGCAGCTACACTCGGGGGGATAGCAATCAGCCCCAGCATTTT
TRBV7-2	.	TRBD2	16	TRBJ2-3	CASSQVAGGFTDTQYF	TGTGCCAGCAGCCAAGTGGCGGGAGGCTTCACAGATACGCAGTATTTT
TRBV19	.	.	13	TRBJ2-3	CASSSGSTDTQYF	TGTGCCAGTAGTAGCGGGAGCACAGATACGCAGTATTTT
TRBV2	few	TRBD2	15	TRBJ2-2	CASSLDSGGGGELFF	TGTGCCAGCAGCCTCGACTCCGGGGGGGGCGGGGAGCTGTTTTTT
TRBV5-1	few	.	14	TRBJ1-1	CASSLSGSDTEAFF	TGCGCCAGCAGCTTATCAGGATCTGACACTGAAGCTTTCTTT
TRBV10-3	.	TRBD1	19	TRBJ1-1	CAISDRDREVFGEIDEAFF	TGTGCCATCAGCGACCGGGACAGGGAAGTTTTTGGGGAGATTGATGAAGCTTTCTTT
TRBV6-5	.	TRBD1	14	TRBJ1-5	CASSSVGQGPPQHF	TGTGCCAGCAGTTCCGTCGGACAGGGTCCGCCCCAGCATTTT
TRBV7-8	.	TRBD2	15	TRBJ2-1	CASSVGNSGSNEQFF	TGTGCCAGCAGCGTGGGCAATAGCGGGAGCAATGAGCAGTTCTTC
TRBV2	once	TRBD2	12	TRBJ2-2	CASSGLVGELFF	TGTGCCAGCAGCGGACTAGTCGGGGAGCTGTTTTTT
TRBV19	.	TRBD1	15	TRBJ1-5	CASSITGGGNQPQHF	TGTGCCAGTAGTATCACAGGGGGAGGTAATCAGCCCCAGCATTTT
TRBV2	.	TRBD1	14	TRBJ1-5	CASRGDREGEPQHF	TGTGCCAGCCGAGGGGACAGGGAGGGGGAGCCCCAGCATTTT
TRBV5-3	.	.	13	TRBJ1-2	CARSSLRNEDYTF	TGTGCCAGAAGCTCCCTTAGGAACGAGGACTACACCTTC
TRBV14	.	.	17	TRBJ2-1	CASSSTARAGFFDEQFF	TGTGCCAGCAGCTCTACAGCCAGGGCCGGGTTTTTCGATGAGCAGTTCTTC
TRBV21-1	.	.	16	TRBJ2-5	CASSKGRASGEETQYF	TGTGCCAGCAGCAAAGGGAGGGCTAGCGGTGAGGAGACCCAGTACTTC
TRBV6-5	.	TRBD1	16	TRBJ2-5	CASSYSRDRAEETQYF	TGTGCCAGCAGTTACTCCCGGGACAGGGCAGAAGAGACCCAGTACTTC
TRBV4-1	.	.	15	TRBJ2-3	CASSFGLLGTDTQYF	TGCGCCAGCAGCTTCGGACTCCTGGGCACAGATACGCAGTATTTT